These 19 T cell receptor beta chains were all obtained from the same sample, sequenced in a study of early T cells in non-severe SARS-CoV-2 infection. TCRdb analysed the 5' RACE reads with MiXCR anew, one entry per CDR3 protein. The data contain tens of thousands of distinct CDR3 sequences, over 12% of them seen just once; the ten biggest clones take up over 4%. Sequenced here: whole blood, sampled at baseline. These receptors were collected from an adult who was a healthcare worker with PCR-confirmed SARS-CoV-2 infection or an uninfected control (not recorded which).

There are a few counts of this clonotype. The V call is TRBV9, the J call TRBJ2-1; D not resolved. The CDR3 contains 13 residues. Trimming took 2 bases from V and 9 from J, leaving 12 bases between them. CDR1 is SGDLS, CDR2 YYNGEE, per germline. The DNA of the CDR3 is TGTGCCAGCAGCGTCCCCCCCACCGGTGAGCAGTTCTTC. It yields the protein CASSVPPTGEQFF.

The chain carries TRBV3-1 and TRBJ1-2; D unresolved. V dropped 1 base and J dropped 3 bases, with 12 bases sitting between them. The CDR3 has 15 amino acids. Germline V gene lookup returns CDR1 LGHDT and CDR2 YNNKEL (reference sequence). DNA for the CDR3: TGTGCCAGCAGCCAAGGCCGGAAAAATCACTATGGCTACACCTTC. Protein product: CASSQGRKNHYGYTF.

This clonotype was seen a few times. The chain recombines TRBV12-3 or TRBV12-4 with TRBJ2-3; D not certain. The CDR3 is made up of 12 amino acids. V shed 5 bases and J shed 7 bases, with 10 bases lying between them. CDR3 sequence (DNA): TGTGCCAGCAGTCCCGACTCAAATACGCAGTATTTT. Protein: CASSPDSNTQYF.

In its sample, this clonotype was seen a few times. The V call is TRBV6-5, the J call TRBJ2-4, with D unclear. CDR1 MNHEY and CDR2 SVGAGI come from the germline V gene. Deletions cut 6 bases from V and 3 bases from J, with 12 bases between. The CDR3 length is 14 residues. The CDR3 sequence: CASRVDIGKNIQYF. CDR3 nucleotide sequence: TGTGCCAGCAGGGTCGACATAGGCAAAAACATTCAGTACTTC.

This clonotype was counted between two and nine times. The genes are TRBV6-1 and TRBJ2-7; 10 bases are a match to TRBD1. V lost 6 bases, J lost 2 bases, and 4 bases stayed unmatched. The CDR3 has 14 amino acids. Germline V lookup: CDR1 MNHNS, CDR2 SASEGT. For the CDR3, the DNA is TGTGCCAGCAGAAAGGGGACAGGGGCCTACGAGCAGTACTTC. This sequence encodes CASRKGTGAYEQYF.

The V gene is TRBV28, the J gene TRBJ2-1; D may be TRBD2 (6 bases). Germline V gives CDR1 MDHEN, CDR2 SYDVKM. Trimming stripped 3 bases from V and 12 bases from J, with 12 bases between. The length of the CDR3 is 12 residues. Written as DNA, the CDR3 is TGTGCCAGCAGTTTCGCGGGGCCCCGGCAGTTCTTC. Translation: CASSFAGPRQFF.

The chain combines TRBV2 with TRBJ2-1; TRBD1 matches 9 bases. This CDR3 comprises 16 residues. CDR1 and CDR2 (germline): SNHLY, FYNNEI. Trimming took 6 bases from V and 1 from J; bases not matched to a gene: 7. This CDR3 reads CASRDRGSGSYNEQFF. CDR3 coding DNA: TGTGCCAGCAGGGACAGGGGATCTGGGTCCTACAATGAGCAGTTCTTC.

This clonotype has only a few counts. The V and J genes are TRBV11-2 and TRBJ2-7; possible D gene TRBD2, 6 bases. Trimming removed 3 bases at V and 7 bases at J, with 25 bases between. The CDR3 is 17 amino acids. Germline CDR1 reads SGHAT; CDR2 reads FQNNGV. DNA of the CDR3: TGTGCCAGCAGCTTCCTAAGTGGTAGCGGACTTGCGGGGGAGCAGTACTTC. It encodes CASSFLSGSGLAGEQYF.

This clonotype was recorded at least ten times. This chain uses TRBV12-3 or TRBV12-4 with TRBJ1-5, with 9 bases lining up with TRBD1. The CDR3 runs to 15 residues. V shed 6 bases, J shed 2 bases, and the junction held 5 bases outside the gene matches. The chain's CDR3 is CASRQWTGGNQPQHF. CDR3 DNA: TGTGCCAGCAGGCAATGGACAGGGGGCAATCAGCCCCAGCATTTT.

This clonotype was counted at least ten times. The V gene is TRBV7-8, the J gene TRBJ2-3; 7 nucleotides line up with TRBD2. V shed 0 bases and J 5 bases; nucleotides not matched to a gene: 8. CDR3 size: 16 residues. Germline loops: CDR1 SGHVS, CDR2 FQNEAQ. The CDR3 loop reads CASSLARGGEEDTQYF. The CDR3 region has the DNA TGTGCCAGCAGCTTAGCGCGGGGAGGGGAGGAAGATACGCAGTATTTT.

The rearrangement links TRBV5-6 to TRBJ2-1, with D perhaps assigned TRBD1 or TRBD2 (5 bases each). The germline CDR1 and CDR2 sequences are SGHDT and YYEEEE. The V end lost 0 bases, the J end lost 7 bases, and 11 bases lay between the germline ends. The CDR3 totals 14 residues. CDR3 sequence: CASSLVGTPNEQFF. CDR3 DNA: TGTGCCAGCAGCTTGGTGGGGACCCCTAATGAGCAGTTCTTC. Based on the CDR3 plus reference TRBV5-6 and TRBJ2-1, the full variable domain is DAGVTQSPTHLIKTRGQQVTLRCSPKSGHDTVSWYQQALGQGPQFIFQYYEEEERQRGNFPDRFSGHQFPNYSSELNVNALLLGDSALYLCASSLVGTPNEQFFGPGTRLTVL.

This clonotype was seen a handful of times. The gene calls are TRBV5-1 and TRBJ2-4; D perhaps matches TRBD2 (5 bases). There are 14 residues in the CDR3. V was pared by 4 bases and J by 0 bases, with 8 bases between. Germline CDR1 is SGHRS and CDR2 is YFSETQ. For the CDR3, the DNA is TGCGCCAGCAGCCCCCTAGCAGCCAAAAACATTCAGTACTTC. It translates to CASSPLAAKNIQYF.

This clonotype showed up just a few times. CDR3 region: CASSSLGGGLAYEQYF. The CDR3 DNA follows: TGTGCCAGCAGTTCCCTAGGCGGGGGACTCGCCTACGAGCAGTACTTC. V and J are TRBV28 and TRBJ2-7, with TRBD2 matching over 7 bases. This CDR3 has 16 amino acids. V trimming: 4 bases; J trimming: 2 bases; junction bases outside the gene matches: 11. Germline V gene lookup returns CDR1 MDHEN and CDR2 SYDVKM.

This CDR3 reads CASSPLGRGNTGELFF. For the CDR3, the DNA is TGTGCCAGCAGCCCCCTAGGGCGGGGGAACACCGGGGAGCTGTTTTTT. The chain links TRBV7-6 to TRBJ2-2; D perhaps matches TRBD2 (6 bases). There are 16 residues in the CDR3. Between the trimmed V and J ends, which lost 5 bases and 1 base, there was a span of 14 bases. Looked up from germline, CDR1 is SGHVS and CDR2 is FNYEAQ.

The rearrangement uses TRBV11-2 and TRBJ2-7; D possibly uses TRBD1 or TRBD2 (6 bases each). The CDR3 is made up of 17 amino acids. Germline CDR1 SGHAT, CDR2 FQNNGV. Trimming took off 6 bases at V and 3 bases at J, with 24 bases between the two ends. In DNA, the CDR3 is TGTGCCAGCAGTTTACCTCGAGGGGGGCTGTCTGGCTACGAGCAGTACTTC. Residues: CASSLPRGGLSGYEQYF.

The CDR3 region is CASSLYQGEFYEQYF. The CDR3 DNA follows: TGTGCCAGCAGCTTATACCAGGGTGAATTCTACGAGCAGTACTTC. V usage is TRBV7-9 and J usage is TRBJ2-7; D is possibly TRBD1 (5 bases). The CDR3 contains 15 residues. Germline-derived CDR1 and CDR2 are SEHNR and FQNEAQ (reference sequence). V was trimmed by 2 bases and J by 3 bases, leaving 14 bases between them.

V usage is TRBV12-3 or TRBV12-4 and J usage is TRBJ2-3; TRBD2 matches 13 bases. Germline trimming cut 5 bases from V and 6 bases from J; bases unmatched to any gene: 8. This CDR3 spans 16 amino acids. The CDR3 protein is CASSQTSGRAWDTQYF. The CDR3 DNA reads TGTGCCAGCAGTCAAACTAGCGGGAGGGCCTGGGATACGCAGTATTTT.

The V and J genes are TRBV15 and TRBJ1-6; D gene unclear. CDR1 LNHNV and CDR2 YYDKDF come from the germline V gene (reference sequence). V dropped 6 bases and J dropped 6 bases, with 6 bases sitting between them. This CDR3 contains 12 residues. The CDR3: CATRSANSPLHF. The CDR3 DNA is TGTGCCACCAGGTCAGCTAATTCACCCCTCCACTTT.

This clonotype was seen a few times. The rearrangement uses TRBV5-1 and TRBJ2-1; a possible D gene is TRBD1 (6 bases). This CDR3 contains 16 residues. Trimming removed 3 bases at V and 2 bases at J, with 15 bases between. In germline, CDR1 is SGHRS, CDR2 YFSETQ. Written as DNA, the CDR3 is TGCGCCAGCAGCTCGGCTGGACAGCGACCCTACAATGAGCAGTTCTTC. Protein: CASSSAGQRPYNEQFF. Based on the CDR3 plus reference TRBV5-1 and TRBJ2-1, the full variable domain is KAGVTQTPRYLIKTRGQQVTLSCSPISGHRSVSWYQQTPGQGLQFLFEYFSETQRNKGNFPGRFSGRQFSNSRSEMNVSTLELGDSALYLCASSSAGQRPYNEQFFGPGTRLTVL.